The 20 T cell receptor beta chains listed next were all sequenced from one sample in a study of blood T cells in healthy people across ages. Using a J-beta primer mix together with a sample-barcoded 5' primer, a second PCR was run for about 6 to 11 cycles. TCRdb passed the 5' RACE reads through MiXCR, listing each CDR3 protein once. The sample records 850,000 to 1,100,000 distinct CDR3 sequences, more than 30% being singletons. Sequencing input: blood. The receptors shown here come from a man between 18 and 35 years old in good health.

Worth noting for this clonotype: Germline and junction disagree at one end, which may indicate a read error. The gene calls are TRBV29-1 and TRBJ2-3; D tentatively fits TRBD1 or TRBD2 (6 bases each). CDR3 size: 19 residues. Germline V gene lookup returns CDR1 SQVTM and CDR2 ANQGSEA. The CDR3 sequence is CSVEDGGTHTTISTDAQYF. The CDR3 DNA reads TGCAGCGTTGAAGATGGGGGGACACACACTACCATAAGCACAGATGCGCAGTATTTT.

V and J are TRBV20-1 and TRBJ1-2; no firm D call. Per the germline V gene, CDR1 is DFQATT and CDR2 is SNEGSKA (reference sequence). This CDR3 has 15 amino acids. Deletions cut 1 base from V and 7 bases from J, with 19 bases between. The CDR3 sequence is CSARAAGVIGCGYTF. CDR3 nucleotide sequence: TGCAGTGCTAGAGCCGCCGGTGTCATTGGTTGTGGCTACACCTTC.

This clonotype was seen only a few times. CDR3 nucleotides: TGTGCCAGCAGTTACACGGGACAGACCTACGAGCAGTACTTC. Protein sequence: CASSYTGQTYEQYF. This sequence joins TRBV6-2 or TRBV6-3 and TRBJ2-7, with 7 bases fitting TRBD1. Germline CDR1 and CDR2: MNHEY and SVGEGT. The CDR3 covers 14 residues. Trimming removed 2 bases from V and 2 bases from J; junction bases left unmatched: 3.

This clonotype has more than one count but fewer than ten. The CDR3 loop reads CASSFGAQETQYF. The DNA for the CDR3 is TGTGCCAGCAGTTTTGGGGCCCAAGAGACCCAGTACTTC. The chain uses TRBV28 and TRBJ2-5; weak D call: TRBD1 (5 bases). The CDR3 is made up of 13 amino acids. The germline gives CDR1 MDHEN, CDR2 SYDVKM. Trimming stripped 3 bases from V and 1 base from J, with 6 bases between. Full variable domain (missing parts from reference TRBV28 and TRBJ2-5): DVKVTQSSRYLVKRTGEKVFLECVQDMDHENMFWYRQDPGLGLRLIYFSYDVKMKEKGDIPEGYSVSREKKERFSLILESASTNQTSMYLCASSFGAQETQYFGPGTRLLVL.

This clonotype occurred many times. The chain combines TRBV5-6 with TRBJ2-1, with a tentative D call TRBD2 (6 bases). V was shortened by 0 bases and J by 7 bases, with 8 bases between the two germline ends. The CDR3 is 13 residues long. Germline V gene data show CDR1 as SGHDT and CDR2 as YYEEEE. The DNA of the CDR3 is TGTGCCAGCAGCTTGGGAGGGAGGAATGAGCAGTTCTTC. Amino acid sequence: CASSLGGRNEQFF.

The chain couples TRBV12-3 or TRBV12-4 to TRBJ2-2; D ambiguous. The CDR3 loop spans 13 amino acids. The V end lost 11 bases, the J end lost 3 bases, and 13 bases lay between the germline ends. DNA for the CDR3: TGTGCCGGCACGTTAGGAGACACCGGGGAGCTGTTTTTT. Encoded protein: CAGTLGDTGELFF.

The sample holds one count of this clonotype. The J gene is TRBJ1-1, the V gene TRBV12-3 or TRBV12-4; D may be TRBD1 (6 bases). There are 13 residues in the CDR3. The V gene lost 8 bases and the J gene lost 4 bases, with 14 bases spanning the gap. The CDR3 DNA sequence: TGTGCCAGCCACAGGGTTATGGGCACTGAAGCTTTCTTT. Its translation: CASHRVMGTEAFF.

The chain uses TRBV28 and TRBJ1-6; D ambiguous. Germline assignment: CDR1 MDHEN and CDR2 SYDVKM. V was cut by 6 bases and J by 14 bases, with 11 bases left in between. CDR3 length: 11 amino acids. CDR3: CASSSTIALHF. The CDR3 DNA is TGTGCCAGCAGCTCCACGATCGCCCTCCACTTT. Variable domain in full (rest from reference TRBV28 and TRBJ1-6): DVKVTQSSRYLVKRTGEKVFLECVQDMDHENMFWYRQDPGLGLRLIYFSYDVKMKEKGDIPEGYSVSREKKERFSLILESASTNQTSMYLCASSSTIALHFGNGTRLTVT.

The rearrangement joins TRBV7-9 to TRBJ1-1; TRBD1 might be the D (5 bases). Germline V gene data show CDR1 as SEHNR and CDR2 as FQNEAQ (reference sequence). The CDR3 is made up of 16 amino acids. The V and J ends lost 5 bases and 0 bases respectively, with 16 bases between them. DNA of the CDR3: TGTGCCAGCAGCCTATGGGACGGGGCGGTGAACACTGAAGCTTTCTTT. Its protein product is CASSLWDGAVNTEAFF.

This clonotype was detected only a few times. The chain recombines TRBV7-2 with TRBJ2-7, with D maybe TRBD1 (6 bases). The CDR3 length is 14 residues. Germline CDR1 and CDR2: SGHTA and FQGNSA. V gave up 3 bases and J gave up 0 bases, with 9 bases separating them. The CDR3 region is CASSLRTVSYEQYF. Here the CDR3 DNA reads TGTGCCAGCAGCTTGAGGACAGTCTCCTACGAGCAGTACTTC.

The chain carries TRBV6-5 and TRBJ1-4, with a weak D call TRBD1 (5 bases). CDR1 and CDR2 (germline): MNHEY, SVGAGI. The CDR3 spans 16 residues. Trimming removed 2 bases at V and 0 bases at J, with 10 bases between. The CDR3 loop reads CASSYGTGATNEKLFF. The CDR3 DNA reads TGTGCCAGCAGTTACGGTACAGGTGCAACTAATGAAAAACTGTTTTTT.

J is TRBJ2-1 and V is TRBV7-2; the D is unclear. The germline gives CDR1 SGHTA, CDR2 FQGNSA. Trimming took off 5 bases at V and 14 bases at J, with 22 bases between the two ends. This CDR3 is built from 14 residues. CDR3 bases: TGTGCCAGCAGCCAACCGGGTCTAAATTTTTACGAGTTCTTC. Protein sequence: CASSQPGLNFYEFF.

V gene TRBV12-3 or TRBV12-4 combines with J gene TRBJ1-5; D perhaps matches TRBD1 (5 bases). There are 16 residues in the CDR3. Trimming left V 0 bases short and J 4 bases short, with 13 bases between. The DNA of the CDR3 is TGTGCCAGCAGTTTAGCGTCGGGGGTGGGGAATCAGCCCCAGCATTTT. This translates into CASSLASGVGNQPQHF.

The rearrangement joins TRBV7-2 to TRBJ1-4; D perhaps matches TRBD1 (5 bases). V lost 4 bases to trimming and J lost 0 bases, with 15 bases between them. CDR1 and CDR2 from the germline V gene are SGHTA and FQGNSA. The CDR3 is 17 residues long. CDR3 region: CASSSIYTGSTNEKLFF. CDR3 in DNA: TGTGCCAGCAGCTCCATATACACAGGTTCAACTAATGAAAAACTGTTTTTT.

V gene TRBV4-2 combines with J gene TRBJ2-5; no definite D call. The CDR3 is 14 residues long. Germline V gene data show CDR1 as LGHNA and CDR2 as YNFKEQ. The V and J ends lost 0 bases and 5 bases respectively, with 10 bases between them. This CDR3 reads CASSQDLVGETQYF. In DNA, the CDR3 is TGTGCCAGCAGCCAAGACCTGGTAGGGGAGACCCAGTACTTC.

This clonotype was found a few times. The chain employs TRBV12-3 or TRBV12-4 and TRBJ1-2, with TRBD1 matching 8 bases. There are 12 residues in the CDR3. The ends lost 8 bases at V and 4 bases at J; junction bases unmatched: 3. The DNA for the CDR3 is TGTGCCAGCGGACAGGGCCCCTATGGCTACACCTTC. As protein: CASGQGPYGYTF.

This clonotype was counted between two and nine times. The chain has TRBV6-6 and TRBJ1-1; D is ambiguous. V was trimmed by 10 bases and J by 3 bases, leaving 9 bases between them. This CDR3 comprises 11 residues. Germline CDR1 reads MNHNY; CDR2 reads SVGAGI (reference sequence). The CDR3 nucleotides are TGTGCCATTAGTAGGGACACTGAAGCTTTCTTT. Protein product: CAISRDTEAFF.

The chain uses TRBV7-9 and TRBJ1-1, with TRBD1 identical over 7 bases. Germline-derived CDR1 and CDR2 are SEHNR and FQNEAQ (reference sequence). The ends lost 5 bases at V and 3 bases at J; junction bases unmatched: 12. This CDR3 spans 16 amino acids. The CDR3 DNA sequence: TGTGCCAGCAGCCCCTCCAAGGGGGCGGCGGACACTGAAGCTTTCTTT. Residues: CASSPSKGAADTEAFF.

The chain carries TRBV5-1 and TRBJ1-1; 7 bases are a match to TRBD1. This CDR3 comprises 15 residues. Trimming removed 0 bases from V and 7 bases from J; junction bases left unmatched: 9. CDR1 and CDR2 (germline): SGHRS, YFSETQ. The CDR3 sequence: CASSLAAGGLYEAFF. The CDR3 nucleotides read TGCGCCAGCAGCTTGGCAGCAGGGGGATTGTATGAAGCTTTCTTT.

This clonotype was found a few times. The V call is TRBV4-3, the J call TRBJ2-4; TRBD2 aligns across 12 bases. The CDR3 length is 20 residues. Per germline, CDR1 LGHNA and CDR2 YSLEER. The J segment lost 0 bases and the V segment lost 4 bases, leaving 13 bases of the junction unmatched. The CDR3 reads CASSRAATSGGTIAKNIQYF. As DNA, the CDR3 is TGCGCCAGCAGCCGCGCGGCAACTAGCGGGGGGACGATAGCCAAAAACATTCAGTACTTC.